The following is a T cell receptor beta chain sequence with its context. The antigen is undetermined. The sample belongs to a study of cytomegalovirus exposure and HLA in healthy donors. Broader study findings: A prior analysis recorded that most TCR beta V segments were productive about 90% or about 30% of the time. Later on, a genetic analysis was performed. It linked a missense variant in DCLRE1C with V- and J-gene trimming of TCR beta. The authors later found HLA-associated TCR beta chains more clonally expanded than equally common others.

In the PCR, 60 Vbeta and 13 Jbeta primers were used. Libraries were prepared by immunoSEQ multiplex PCR; TCRdb keeps only in-frame clonotypes and omits some of them. Of more than 65,000 clones detected, about 74% appear once; the ten largest clones hold 11%. V was trimmed by 6 bases and J by 11 bases, leaving 20 bases between them. This CDR3 spans 14 amino acids. Germline CDR1 is PRHDT and CDR2 is FYEKMQ (reference sequence). This chain links TRBV13 with TRBJ1-5, with a weak D call TRBD1 (5 bases). The clonotype comes from a woman aged 60-70 years in good health and CMV-seropositive. Sequencing input: PBMCs. The CDR3 nucleotides read TGTGCCAGCAGTATCCGGGGCCCGGGGGTGGCCCAGCATTTT. Translating gives CASSIRGPGVAQHF.